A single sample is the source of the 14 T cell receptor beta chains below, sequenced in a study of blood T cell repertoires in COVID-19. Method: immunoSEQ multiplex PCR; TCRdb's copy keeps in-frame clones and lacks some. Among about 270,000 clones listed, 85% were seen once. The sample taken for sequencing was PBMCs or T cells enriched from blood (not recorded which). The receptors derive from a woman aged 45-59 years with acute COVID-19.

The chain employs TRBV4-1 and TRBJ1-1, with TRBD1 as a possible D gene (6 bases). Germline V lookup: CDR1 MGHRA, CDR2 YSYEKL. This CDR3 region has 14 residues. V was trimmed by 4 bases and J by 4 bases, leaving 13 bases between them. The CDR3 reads CASSRDLDSTEAFF. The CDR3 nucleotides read TGCGCCAGCAGCCGCGATTTGGACAGCACTGAAGCTTTCTTT.

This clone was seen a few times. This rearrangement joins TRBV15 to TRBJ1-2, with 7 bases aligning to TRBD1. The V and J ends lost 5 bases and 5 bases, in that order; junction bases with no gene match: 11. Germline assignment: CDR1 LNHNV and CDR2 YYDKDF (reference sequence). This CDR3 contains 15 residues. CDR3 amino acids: CATSGYGTAEYGYTF. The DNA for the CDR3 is TGTGCCACCAGCGGTTATGGGACAGCCGAATATGGCTACACCTTC. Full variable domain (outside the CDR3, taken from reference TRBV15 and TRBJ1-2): DAMVIQNPRYQVTQFGKPVTLSCSQTLNHNVMYWYQQKSSQAPKLLFHYYDKDFNNEADTPDNFQSRRPNTSFCFLDIRSPGLGDTAMYLCATSGYGTAEYGYTFGSGTRLTVV.

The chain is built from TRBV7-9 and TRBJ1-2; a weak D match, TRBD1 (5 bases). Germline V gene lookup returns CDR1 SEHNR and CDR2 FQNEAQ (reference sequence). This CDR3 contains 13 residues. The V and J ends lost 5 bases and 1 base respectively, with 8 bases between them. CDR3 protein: CASSPDSNYGYTF. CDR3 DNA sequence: TGTGCCAGCAGCCCCGACAGTAACTATGGCTACACCTTC.

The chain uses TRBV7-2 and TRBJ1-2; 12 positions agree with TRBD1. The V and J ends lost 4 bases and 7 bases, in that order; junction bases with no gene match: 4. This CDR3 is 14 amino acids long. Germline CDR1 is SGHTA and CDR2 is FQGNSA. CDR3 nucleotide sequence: TGTGCCAGCAGCTCGGGACAGGGGGCGCGTGGCTACACCTTC. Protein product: CASSSGQGARGYTF.

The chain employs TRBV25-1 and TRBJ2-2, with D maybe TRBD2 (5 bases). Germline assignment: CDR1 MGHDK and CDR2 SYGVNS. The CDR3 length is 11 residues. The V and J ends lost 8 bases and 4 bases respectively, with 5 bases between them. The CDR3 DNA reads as TGTGCCAGCGGAGGCACCGGGGAGCTGTTTTTT. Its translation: CASGGTGELFF.

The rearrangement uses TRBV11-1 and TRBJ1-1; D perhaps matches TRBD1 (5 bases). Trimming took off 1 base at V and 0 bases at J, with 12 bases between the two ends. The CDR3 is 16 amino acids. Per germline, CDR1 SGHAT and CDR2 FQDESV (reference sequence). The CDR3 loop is CASSLGPGLLNTEAFF. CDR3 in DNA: TGTGCCAGCAGCTTAGGACCGGGACTATTGAACACTGAAGCTTTCTTT.

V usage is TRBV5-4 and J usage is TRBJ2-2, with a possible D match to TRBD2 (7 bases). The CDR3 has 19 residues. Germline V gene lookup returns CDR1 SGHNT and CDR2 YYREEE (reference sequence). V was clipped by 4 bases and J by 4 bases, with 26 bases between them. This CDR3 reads CASSDKSPWRGQSTGELFF. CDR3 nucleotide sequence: TGTGCCAGCAGCGACAAATCCCCCTGGCGGGGGCAGAGCACCGGGGAGCTGTTTTTT.

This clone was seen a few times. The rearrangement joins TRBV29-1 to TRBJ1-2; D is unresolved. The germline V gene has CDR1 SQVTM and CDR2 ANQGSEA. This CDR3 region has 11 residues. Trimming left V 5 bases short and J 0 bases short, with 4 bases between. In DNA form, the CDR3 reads TGCAGCGTTCAAACTAACTATGGCTACACCTTC. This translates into CSVQTNYGYTF.

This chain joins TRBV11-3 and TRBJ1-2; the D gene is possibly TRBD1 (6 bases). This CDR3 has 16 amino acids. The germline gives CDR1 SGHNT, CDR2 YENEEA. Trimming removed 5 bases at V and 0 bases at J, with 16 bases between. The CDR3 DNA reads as TGTGCCAGCAGCCGAACAGGGACCTTAGCTAACTATGGCTACACCTTC. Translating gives CASSRTGTLANYGYTF.

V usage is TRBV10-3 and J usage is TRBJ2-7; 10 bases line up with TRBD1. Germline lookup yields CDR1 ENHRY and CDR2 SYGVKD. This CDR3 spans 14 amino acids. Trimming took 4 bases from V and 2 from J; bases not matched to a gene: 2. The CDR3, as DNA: TGTGCCATCAGTGGGGACAGGGGCCCCTACGAGCAGTACTTC. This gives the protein CAISGDRGPYEQYF.

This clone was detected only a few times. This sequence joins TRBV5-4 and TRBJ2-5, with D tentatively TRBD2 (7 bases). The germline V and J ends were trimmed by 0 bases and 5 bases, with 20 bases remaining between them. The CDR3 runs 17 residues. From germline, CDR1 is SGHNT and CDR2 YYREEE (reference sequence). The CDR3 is CASSLVGGAKVNETQYF. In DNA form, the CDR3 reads TGTGCCAGCAGCTTGGTAGGGGGGGCGAAAGTTAACGAGACCCAGTACTTC.

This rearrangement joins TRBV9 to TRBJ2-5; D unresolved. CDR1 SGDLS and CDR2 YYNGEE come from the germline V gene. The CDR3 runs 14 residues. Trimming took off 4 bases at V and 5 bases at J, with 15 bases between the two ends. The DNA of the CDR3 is TGTGCCAGCAGCCCCCTCTCGGTGTGGGAGACCCAGTACTTC. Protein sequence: CASSPLSVWETQYF.

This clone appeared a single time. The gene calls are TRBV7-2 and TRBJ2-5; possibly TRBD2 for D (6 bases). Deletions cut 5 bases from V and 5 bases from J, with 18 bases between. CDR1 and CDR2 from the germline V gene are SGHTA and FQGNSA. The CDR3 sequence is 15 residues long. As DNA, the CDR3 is TGTGCCAGCAGCGTGGCGCGGGGTCCTAGCGAGACCCAGTACTTC. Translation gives CASSVARGPSETQYF.

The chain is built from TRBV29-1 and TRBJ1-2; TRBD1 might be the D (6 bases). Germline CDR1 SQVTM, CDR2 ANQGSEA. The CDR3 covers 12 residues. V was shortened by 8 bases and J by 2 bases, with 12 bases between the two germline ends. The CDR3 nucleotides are TGCAGCTCAGGGGCAACCAACTATGGCTACACCTTC. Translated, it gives CSSGATNYGYTF.